This T cell receptor beta chain was retrieved from a study of cytomegalovirus exposure and HLA in healthy donors. Libraries were prepared by immunoSEQ multiplex PCR; TCRdb keeps only in-frame clonotypes and omits some of them. In the table there are under 250,000 clones, 87% of which are singletons. On this clone itself: What it recognizes is unknown.

This CDR3 is built from 16 residues. With V trimmed by 1 base and J by 4 bases, 7 bases remained unmatched. Per the germline V gene, CDR1 is SGHAT and CDR2 is FQDESV (reference sequence). Separate from the approximately 720-subject first cohort, the approximately 120-subject validation cohort was the one that the donors belonged to. Study findings and constraints: Reportedly, cytomegalovirus status was diagnosed with high sensitivity and specificity. Cytomegalovirus-associated TCR beta chains were listed, numbering 164. One later analysis, an examination of the 120 validation repertoires, found that first-cohort TCR clusters tended to co-occur in them.

Sequencing was carried out using PBMCs. The chain recombines TRBV11-1 with TRBJ2-3, with 8 nucleotides matching TRBD2. This TCR was recovered from a woman aged 18-29 years in good health and CMV-seropositive. CDR3 region: CASSLGNSGNADTQYF. CDR3 DNA sequence: TGTGCCAGCAGCTTAGGTAATAGCGGGAACGCAGATACGCAGTATTTT.